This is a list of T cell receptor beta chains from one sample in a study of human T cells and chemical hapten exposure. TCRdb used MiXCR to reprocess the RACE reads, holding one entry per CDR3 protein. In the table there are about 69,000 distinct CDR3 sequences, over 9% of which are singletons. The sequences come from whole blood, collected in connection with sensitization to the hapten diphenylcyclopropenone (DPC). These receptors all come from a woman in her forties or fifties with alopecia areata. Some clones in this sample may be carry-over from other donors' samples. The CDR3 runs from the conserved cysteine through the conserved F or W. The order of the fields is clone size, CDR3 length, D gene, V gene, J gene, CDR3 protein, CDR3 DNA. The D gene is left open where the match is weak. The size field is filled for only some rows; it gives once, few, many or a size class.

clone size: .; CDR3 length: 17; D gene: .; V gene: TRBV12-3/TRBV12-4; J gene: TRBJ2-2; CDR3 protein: CASSYGQRPGWTGELFF; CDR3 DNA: TGTGCCAGCAGTTATGGACAGCGTCCCGGTTGGACCGGGGAGCTGTTTTTT
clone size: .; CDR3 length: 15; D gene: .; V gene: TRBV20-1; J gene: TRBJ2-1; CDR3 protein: CSARGDFASYNEQFF; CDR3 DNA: TGCAGTGCTAGAGGGGACTTTGCCTCCTACAATGAGCAGTTCTTC
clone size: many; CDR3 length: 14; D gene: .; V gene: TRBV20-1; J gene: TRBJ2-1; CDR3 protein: CSARVGLGYNEQFF; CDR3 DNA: TGCAGTGCTAGAGTGGGGCTAGGATACAATGAGCAGTTCTTC
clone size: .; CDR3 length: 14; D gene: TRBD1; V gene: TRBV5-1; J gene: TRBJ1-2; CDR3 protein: CASSGQGEAYGYTF; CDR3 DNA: TGCGCCAGCAGCGGACAGGGGGAAGCCTATGGCTACACCTTC
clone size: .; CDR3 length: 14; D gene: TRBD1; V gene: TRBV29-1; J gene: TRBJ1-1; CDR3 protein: CSVEPSQGVTEAFF; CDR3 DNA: TGCAGCGTTGAACCCTCGCAGGGGGTAACTGAAGCTTTCTTT
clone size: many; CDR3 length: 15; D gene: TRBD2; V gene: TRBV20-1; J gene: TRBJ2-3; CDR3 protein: CSASKGLVGSDTQYF; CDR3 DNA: TGCAGTGCTAGTAAGGGACTAGTAGGATCAGATACGCAGTATTTT
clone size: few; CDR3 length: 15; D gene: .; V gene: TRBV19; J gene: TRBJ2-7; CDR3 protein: CASSILVSSNSEQYF; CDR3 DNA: TGTGCCAGTAGTATCCTGGTTTCCAGCAACTCCGAGCAGTACTTC
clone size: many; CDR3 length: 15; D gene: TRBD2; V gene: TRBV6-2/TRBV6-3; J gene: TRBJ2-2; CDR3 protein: CASSFGLAITGELFF; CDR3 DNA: TGTGCCAGCAGTTTTGGACTAGCGATTACCGGGGAGCTGTTTTTT
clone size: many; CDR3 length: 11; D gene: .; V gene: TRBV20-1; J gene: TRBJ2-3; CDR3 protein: CSAREPDTQYF; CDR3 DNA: TGCAGTGCACGGGAACCAGATACGCAGTATTTT
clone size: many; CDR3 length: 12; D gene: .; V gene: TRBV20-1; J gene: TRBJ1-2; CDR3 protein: CSASPTGPGYTF; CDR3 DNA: TGCAGTGCTAGCCCTACAGGGCCCGGCTACACCTTC
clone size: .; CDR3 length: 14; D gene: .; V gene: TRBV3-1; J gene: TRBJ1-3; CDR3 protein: CASSLGQSGNTIYF; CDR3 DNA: TGTGCCAGCAGCCTCGGACAGTCTGGAAACACCATATATTTT
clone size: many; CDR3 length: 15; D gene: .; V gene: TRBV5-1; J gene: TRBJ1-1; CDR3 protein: CASSLGQTMNTEAFF; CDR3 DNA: TGCGCCAGCAGCTTGGGACAGACCATGAACACTGAAGCTTTCTTT
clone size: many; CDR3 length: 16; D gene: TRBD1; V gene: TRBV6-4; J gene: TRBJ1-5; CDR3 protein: CASNEDREASGQPQHF; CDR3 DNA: TGTGCCAGCAACGAGGACAGGGAGGCCTCGGGCCAGCCCCAGCATTTT
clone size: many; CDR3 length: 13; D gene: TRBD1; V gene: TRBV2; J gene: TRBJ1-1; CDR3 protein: CASSPQGDPEAFF; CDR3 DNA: TGTGCCAGCAGTCCACAGGGGGACCCTGAAGCTTTCTTT
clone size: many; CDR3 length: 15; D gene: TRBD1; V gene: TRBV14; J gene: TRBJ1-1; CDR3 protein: CASSQDPRGRTEAFF; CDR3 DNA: TGTGCCAGCAGCCAGGATCCCAGGGGGAGGACTGAAGCTTTCTTT
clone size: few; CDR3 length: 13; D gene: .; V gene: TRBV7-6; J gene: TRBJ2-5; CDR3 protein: CASSGSGQETQYF; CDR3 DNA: TGTGCCAGCAGCGGTAGCGGCCAAGAGACCCAGTACTTC
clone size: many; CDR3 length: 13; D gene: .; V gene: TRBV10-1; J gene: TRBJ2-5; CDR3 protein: CASSEMGQETQYF; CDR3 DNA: TGCGCCAGCAGTGAGATGGGGCAAGAGACCCAGTACTTC
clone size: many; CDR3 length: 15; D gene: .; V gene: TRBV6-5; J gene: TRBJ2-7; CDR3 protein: CASSYGRRGLYEQYF; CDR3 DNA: TGTGCCAGCAGTTACGGGCGGAGGGGGCTGTACGAGCAGTACTTC
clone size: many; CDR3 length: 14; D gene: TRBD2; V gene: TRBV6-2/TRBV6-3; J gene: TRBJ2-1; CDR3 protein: CASESASGPNEQFF; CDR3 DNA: TGTGCCAGCGAGTCGGCTAGCGGCCCTAATGAGCAGTTCTTC
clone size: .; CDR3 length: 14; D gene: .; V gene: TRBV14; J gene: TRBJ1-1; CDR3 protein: CASSQHGVNTEAFF; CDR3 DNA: TGTGCCAGCAGCCAGCACGGCGTAAACACTGAAGCTTTCTTT
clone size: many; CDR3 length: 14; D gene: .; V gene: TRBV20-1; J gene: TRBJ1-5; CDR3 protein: CSAETQGTNQPQHF; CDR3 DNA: TGCAGTGCTGAGACCCAGGGCACTAATCAGCCCCAGCATTTT
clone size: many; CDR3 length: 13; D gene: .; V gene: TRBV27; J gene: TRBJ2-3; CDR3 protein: CASRIQGTDTQYF; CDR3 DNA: TGTGCCAGCAGAATACAGGGCACAGATACGCAGTATTTT
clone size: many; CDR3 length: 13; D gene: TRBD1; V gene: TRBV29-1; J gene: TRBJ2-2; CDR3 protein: CSVRQGGTGELFF; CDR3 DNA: TGCAGCGTCCGACAGGGGGGCACCGGGGAGCTGTTTTTT
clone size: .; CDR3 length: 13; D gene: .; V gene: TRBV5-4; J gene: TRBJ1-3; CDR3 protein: CASSSGQGNTIYF; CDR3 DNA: TGTGCCAGCAGCTCCGGCCAGGGGAACACCATATATTTT
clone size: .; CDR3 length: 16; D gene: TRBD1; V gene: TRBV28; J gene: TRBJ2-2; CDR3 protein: CASSFPRTGDTGELFF; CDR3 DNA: TGTGCCAGCAGTTTCCCCCGGACAGGGGACACCGGGGAGCTGTTTTTT
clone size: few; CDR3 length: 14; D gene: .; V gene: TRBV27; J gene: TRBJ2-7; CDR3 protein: CASSLSDRLDEQYF; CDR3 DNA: TGTGCCAGCAGTTTAAGCGACAGGCTCGACGAGCAGTACTTC
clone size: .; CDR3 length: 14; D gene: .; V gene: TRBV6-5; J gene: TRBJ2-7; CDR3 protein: CASSKRDGSYEQYF; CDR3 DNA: TGTGCCAGCAGTAAAAGGGACGGCTCCTACGAGCAGTACTTC
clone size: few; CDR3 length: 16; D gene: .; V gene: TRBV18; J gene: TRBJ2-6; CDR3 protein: CASSQTTGSGANVLTF; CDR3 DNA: TGTGCCAGCTCACAAACCACAGGGTCTGGGGCCAACGTCCTGACTTTC
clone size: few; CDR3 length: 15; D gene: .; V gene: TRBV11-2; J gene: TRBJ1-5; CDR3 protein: CASSLDGQISQPQHF; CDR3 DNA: TGTGCCAGCAGCTTAGATGGCCAGATCAGTCAGCCCCAGCATTTT
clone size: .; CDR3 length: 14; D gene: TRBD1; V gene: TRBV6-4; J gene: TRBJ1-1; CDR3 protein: CASSPGQGGTEAFF; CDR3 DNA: TGTGCCAGCAGTCCGGGACAGGGAGGAACTGAAGCTTTCTTT
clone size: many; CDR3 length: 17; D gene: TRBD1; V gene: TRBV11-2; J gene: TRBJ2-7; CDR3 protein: CASTRTGEGPWAYEQYF; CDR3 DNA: TGTGCCAGCACCAGGACAGGGGAGGGACCCTGGGCCTACGAGCAGTACTTC
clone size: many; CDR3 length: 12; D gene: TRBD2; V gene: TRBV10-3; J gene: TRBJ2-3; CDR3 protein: CATQREGDTQYF; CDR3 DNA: TGTGCCACCCAGCGGGAGGGAGATACGCAGTATTTT
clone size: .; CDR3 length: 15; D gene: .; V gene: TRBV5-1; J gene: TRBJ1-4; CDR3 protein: CASSSAGTVNEKLFF; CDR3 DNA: TGCGCCAGCAGCTCCGCCGGGACCGTCAATGAAAAACTGTTTTTT
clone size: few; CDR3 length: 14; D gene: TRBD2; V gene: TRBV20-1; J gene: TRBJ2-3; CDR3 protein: CSASSGQGTDTQYF; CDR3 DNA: TGCAGTGCGTCTAGCGGGCAGGGGACAGATACGCAGTATTTT
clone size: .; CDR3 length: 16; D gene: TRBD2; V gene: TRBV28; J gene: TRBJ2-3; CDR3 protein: CASNLNSGTGTDTQYF; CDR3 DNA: TGTGCCAGCAACCTCAATAGCGGGACGGGGACAGATACGCAGTATTTT
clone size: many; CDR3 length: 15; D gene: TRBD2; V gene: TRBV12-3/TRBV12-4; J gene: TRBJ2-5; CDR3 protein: CASSSPAGGRETQYF; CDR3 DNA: TGTGCCAGCAGTTCCCCAGCGGGAGGGCGGGAGACCCAGTACTTC
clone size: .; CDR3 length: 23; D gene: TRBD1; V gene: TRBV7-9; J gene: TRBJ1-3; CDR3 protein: CASSSPMRTGDSKSRNSGNTIYF; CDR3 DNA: TGTGCCAGCAGCTCCCCCATGAGGACAGGGGATTCGAAGTCCAGAAACTCTGGAAACACCATATATTTT
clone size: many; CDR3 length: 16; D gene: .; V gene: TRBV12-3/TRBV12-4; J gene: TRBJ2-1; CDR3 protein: CASSSPGVVDSGEQFF; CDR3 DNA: TGTGCCAGCAGTTCCCCCGGGGTCGTGGATTCGGGTGAGCAGTTCTTC
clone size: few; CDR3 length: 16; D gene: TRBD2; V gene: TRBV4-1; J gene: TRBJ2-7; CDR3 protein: CASSQEKREKGYEQYF; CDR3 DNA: TGCGCCAGCAGCCAAGAAAAGCGGGAGAAGGGCTACGAGCAGTACTTC
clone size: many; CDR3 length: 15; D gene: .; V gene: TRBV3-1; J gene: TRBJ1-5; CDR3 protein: CASSQDGGVNQPQHF; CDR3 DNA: TGTGCCAGCAGCCAAGACGGTGGGGTCAATCAGCCCCAGCATTTT
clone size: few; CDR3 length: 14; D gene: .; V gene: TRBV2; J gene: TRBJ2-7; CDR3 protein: CASSEVVRPYEQYF; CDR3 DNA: TGTGCCAGCAGTGAAGTGGTCAGGCCCTACGAGCAGTACTTC
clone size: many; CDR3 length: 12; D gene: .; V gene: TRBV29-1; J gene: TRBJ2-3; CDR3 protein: CSVDGLGDTQYF; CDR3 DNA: TGCAGCGTTGATGGGTTGGGCGATACGCAGTATTTT
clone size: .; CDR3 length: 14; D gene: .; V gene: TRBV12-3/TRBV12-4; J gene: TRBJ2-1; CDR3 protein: CASSPTGSGYEQFF; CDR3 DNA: TGTGCCAGCAGTCCCACGGGGTCCGGGTATGAGCAGTTCTTC
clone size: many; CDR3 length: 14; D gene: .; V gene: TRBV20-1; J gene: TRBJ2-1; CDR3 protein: CSARDLLVNNEQFF; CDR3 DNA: TGCAGTGCTAGAGATTTGCTTGTTAACAATGAGCAGTTCTTC
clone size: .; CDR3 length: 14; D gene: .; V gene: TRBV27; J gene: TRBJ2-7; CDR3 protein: CASSGVDSRYEQYF; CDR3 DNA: TGTGCCAGCAGTGGAGTCGACAGTCGCTACGAGCAGTACTTC
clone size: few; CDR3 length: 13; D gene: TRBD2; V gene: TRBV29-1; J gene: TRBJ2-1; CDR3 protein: CSALAGGVGEQFF; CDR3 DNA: TGCAGCGCCTTAGCGGGCGGAGTGGGTGAGCAGTTCTTC
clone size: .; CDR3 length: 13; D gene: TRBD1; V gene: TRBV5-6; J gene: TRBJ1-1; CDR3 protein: CASTQDRDTEAFF; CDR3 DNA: TGTGCCAGCACCCAGGACAGGGACACTGAAGCTTTCTTT
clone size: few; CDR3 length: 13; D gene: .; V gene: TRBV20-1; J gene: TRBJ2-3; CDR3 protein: CSALDRTRTVQYF; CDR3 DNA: TGCAGTGCTCTCGACAGGACCCGTACAGTGCAGTATTTT